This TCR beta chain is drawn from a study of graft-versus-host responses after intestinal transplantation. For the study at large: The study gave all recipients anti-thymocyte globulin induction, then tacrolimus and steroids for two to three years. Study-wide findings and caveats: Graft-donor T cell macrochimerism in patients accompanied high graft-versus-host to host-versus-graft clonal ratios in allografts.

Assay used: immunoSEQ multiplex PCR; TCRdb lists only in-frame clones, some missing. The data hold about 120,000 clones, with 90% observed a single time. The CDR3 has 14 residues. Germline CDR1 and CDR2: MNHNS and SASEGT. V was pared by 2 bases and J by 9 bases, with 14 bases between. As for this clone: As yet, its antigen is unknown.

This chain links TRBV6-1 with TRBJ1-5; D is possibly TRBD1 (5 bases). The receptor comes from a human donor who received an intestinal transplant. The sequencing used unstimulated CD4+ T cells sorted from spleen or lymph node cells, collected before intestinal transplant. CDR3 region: CASSEFGREGPQHF. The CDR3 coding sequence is TGTGCCAGCAGTGAATTTGGCAGGGAGGGGCCCCAGCATTTT.